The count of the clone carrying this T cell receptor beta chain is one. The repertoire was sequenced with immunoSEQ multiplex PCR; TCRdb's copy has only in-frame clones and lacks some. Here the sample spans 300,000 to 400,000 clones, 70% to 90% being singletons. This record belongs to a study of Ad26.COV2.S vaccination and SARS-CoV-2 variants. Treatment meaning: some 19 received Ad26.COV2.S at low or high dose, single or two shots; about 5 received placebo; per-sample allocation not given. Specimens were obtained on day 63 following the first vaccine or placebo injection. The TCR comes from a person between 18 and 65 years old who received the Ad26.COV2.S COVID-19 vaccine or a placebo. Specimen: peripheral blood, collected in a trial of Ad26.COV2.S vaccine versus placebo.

The CDR3 protein is CASSTGGSMNTEAFF. As DNA, the CDR3 is TGTGCCAGCAGCACAGGAGGATCCATGAACACTGAAGCTTTCTTT. The chain joins TRBV9 to TRBJ1-1; D may be TRBD1 (5 bases). V was pared by 4 bases and J by 0 bases, with 13 bases between. CDR3 length: 15 amino acids. CDR1 and CDR2 from the germline V gene are SGDLS and YYNGEE.